A single sample is the source of the 26 T cell receptor beta chains below, sequenced in a study of T cells in Graves' hyperthyroidism and ophthalmopathy. Amplified TCR beta CDR3 regions came from RNA transcripts. The HTBI primer set drove a first-round RT-PCR of the TCR CDR3. In TCRdb, the multiplex PCR reads were re-called with MiXCR into one record per CDR3 protein. The data show hundreds of thousands of distinct CDR3 sequences, nearly 20% seen once. The sample taken for sequencing was blood. Receptors were obtained from a man in his forties or fifties with Graves' ophthalmopathy.

The rearrangement links TRBV4-1 to TRBJ1-1, with D unresolved. This CDR3 has 14 amino acids. Trimming removed 5 bases at V and 1 base at J, with 11 bases between. In germline, CDR1 is MGHRA, CDR2 YSYEKL. CDR3 sequence: CASSSREGNTEAFF. CDR3 nucleotide sequence: TGCGCCAGCAGCTCCCGAGAGGGGAACACTGAAGCTTTCTTT.

A few counts support this clonotype. The chain uses TRBV5-1 and TRBJ2-5; D is perhaps TRBD1 (6 bases). Germline V lookup: CDR1 SGHRS, CDR2 YFSETQ. The CDR3 totals 15 residues. Trimming removed 3 bases from V and 1 base from J, with 13 bases in between. CDR3 in DNA: TGCGCCAGCAGCTGGACTGGGACACTCCAAGAGACCCAGTACTTC. As protein: CASSWTGTLQETQYF.

The chain is built from TRBV19 and TRBJ1-1; D possibly corresponds to TRBD1 (5 bases). The CDR3 contains 13 residues. Trimming stripped 7 bases from V and 1 base from J, with 10 bases between. Germline lookup yields CDR1 LNHDA and CDR2 SQIVND (reference sequence). The CDR3 spells CASTTTANTEAFF. The CDR3 DNA sequence: TGTGCCAGTACCACGACAGCGAACACTGAAGCTTTCTTT.

This clonotype was seen many times. The chain uses TRBV3-1 and TRBJ2-7; 12 bases align to TRBD2. Germline trimming cut 1 base from V and 3 bases from J; bases unmatched to any gene: 4. The CDR3 is 16 residues long. Germline CDR1 LGHDT, CDR2 YNNKEL (reference sequence). CDR3 DNA sequence: TGTGCCAGCAGCCAAGGGACTAGCGGGGTTCACTACGAGCAGTACTTC. This translates into CASSQGTSGVHYEQYF.

The genes are TRBV20-1 and TRBJ2-5, with 13 positions matching TRBD2. The CDR3 is 20 residues long. The ends lost 5 bases at V and 1 base at J; junction bases unmatched: 19. Per the germline V gene, CDR1 is DFQATT and CDR2 is SNEGSKA (reference sequence). CDR3 region: CSASVGGAWTSGSVQETQYF. For the CDR3, the DNA is TGCAGTGCTTCAGTAGGGGGGGCTTGGACTAGCGGGAGCGTCCAAGAGACCCAGTACTTC.

The rearrangement uses TRBV5-8 and TRBJ2-1; TRBD2 might be the D (6 bases). Germline V gene data show CDR1 as SGHTS and CDR2 as YDEGEE. The CDR3 spans 15 residues. Deletions cut 3 bases from V and 6 bases from J, with 16 bases between. CDR3 amino acids: CASSSGTFYPNEQFF. The CDR3 coding sequence is TGTGCCAGCAGCTCCGGGACTTTTTACCCCAATGAGCAGTTCTTC.

This clonotype came up a few times. This chain links TRBV19 with TRBJ2-1; the match to TRBD2 covers 7 bases. CDR1 and CDR2 from the germline V gene are LNHDA and SQIVND (reference sequence). V was clipped by 3 bases and J by 4 bases; unmatched bases: 9. This CDR3 region has 16 residues. This chain's CDR3 is CASSIRGSSVYNEQFF. The CDR3 coding sequence is TGTGCCAGTAGTATCCGCGGGAGTTCGGTATACAATGAGCAGTTCTTC.

This clonotype was detected a few times. The rearrangement uses TRBV7-9 and TRBJ2-5; 7 bases align to TRBD1. After removal of 5 bases from V and 3 bases from J, the junction contained 6 bases not matched to a gene. The CDR3 has 14 amino acids. From germline, CDR1 is SEHNR and CDR2 FQNEAQ (reference sequence). Here the CDR3 DNA reads TGTGCCAGCAGCCAGACAGGGATTAAAGAGACCCAGTACTTC. Protein sequence: CASSQTGIKETQYF. The full variable domain, rest sourced from reference TRBV7-9 and TRBJ2-5, is DTGVSQNPRHKITKRGQNVTFRCDPISEHNRLYWYRQTLGQGPEFLTYFQNEAQLEKSRLLSDRFSAERPKGSFSTLEIQRTEQGDSAMYLCASSQTGIKETQYFGPGTRLLVL.

This clonotype has just a few counts. This chain joins TRBV28 and TRBJ2-7; TRBD2 agrees at 10 bases. This CDR3 has 13 amino acids. Trimming took 8 bases from V and 4 from J; bases not matched to a gene: 5. Germline V gene sequence: CDR1 MDHEN, CDR2 SYDVKM. The CDR3 is CASYSSGRYEQYF. The CDR3 DNA follows: TGTGCCAGCTATAGTAGCGGGAGGTACGAGCAGTACTTC.

The rearrangement links TRBV3-1 to TRBJ2-7; unclear D gene. Trimming took off 0 bases at V and 2 bases at J, with 11 bases between the two ends. From germline, CDR1 is LGHDT and CDR2 YNNKEL (reference sequence). The CDR3 is 15 amino acids. The CDR3 nucleotides are TGTGCCAGCAGCCAAGATCACCGGAACCCCTACGAGCAGTACTTC. Its translation is CASSQDHRNPYEQYF.

The V and J genes are TRBV10-2 and TRBJ2-2; D is uncertain. The CDR3 runs to 17 residues. Germline V lookup: CDR1 WSHSY, CDR2 SAAADI. Trimming took off 3 bases at V and 3 bases at J, with 17 bases between the two ends. CDR3 loop: CASSDWFRRSDTGELFF. The CDR3 coding sequence is TGCGCCAGCAGTGATTGGTTTCGGCGATCGGACACCGGGGAGCTGTTTTTT.

This clonotype was observed at least ten times. The chain has TRBV2 and TRBJ2-1; D gene uncertain. This CDR3 contains 10 residues. The germline gives CDR1 SNHLY, CDR2 FYNNEI. V lost 5 bases and J 10 bases, leaving 6 bases between the germline ends. CDR3 bases: TGTGCCAGCAGTAGGACGGAGCAGTTCTTC. Protein sequence: CASSRTEQFF.

V is TRBV14 and J is TRBJ1-2; the D is unclear. Germline assignment: CDR1 SGHDN and CDR2 FVKESK. This CDR3 comprises 14 residues. The germline V and J ends were trimmed by 0 bases and 3 bases, with 8 bases remaining between them. The CDR3 region is CASSQDPGDYGYTF. The CDR3 DNA sequence: TGTGCCAGCAGCCAAGACCCGGGAGACTATGGCTACACCTTC.

The V and J genes are TRBV15 and TRBJ1-2; 8 nucleotides align to TRBD1. CDR1 and CDR2 from the germline V gene are LNHNV and YYDKDF (reference sequence). V lost 3 bases, J lost 7 bases, and 10 bases stayed unmatched. The CDR3 length is 15 residues. In DNA form, the CDR3 reads TGTGCCACCAGCAGGTGGGGGACAGGCCGGCGTGGCTACACCTTC. Residues: CATSRWGTGRRGYTF.

The CDR3 sequence is CASSNPASGVYNEQFF. CDR3 bases: TGTGCCAGCAGCAATCCCGCTAGCGGCGTGTACAATGAGCAGTTCTTC. The chain uses TRBV7-2 and TRBJ2-1; 7 nucleotides match TRBD2. The CDR3 runs to 16 residues. Looked up from germline, CDR1 is SGHTA and CDR2 is FQGNSA. With V trimmed by 5 bases and J by 4 bases, 11 bases remained unmatched.

This clonotype was found many times. This chain uses TRBV28 with TRBJ2-7; TRBD1 matches 7 bases. The V gene's germline CDR1 is MDHEN and CDR2 SYDVKM. The trim removed 5 bases at V and 3 bases at J, leaving 7 bases unmatched. The CDR3 has 14 amino acids. The CDR3 loop is CASSPVTGVYEQYF. CDR3 in DNA: TGTGCCAGCAGTCCTGTCACAGGGGTCTACGAGCAGTACTTC.

The V gene is TRBV30, the J gene TRBJ1-2; 7 bases align to TRBD1. CDR1 and CDR2 from the germline V gene are GTSNPN and SVGIG (reference sequence). The V segment lost 2 bases and the J segment 4 bases; nucleotides outside the gene matches: 1. The CDR3 totals 12 residues. CDR3 DNA: TGTGCCTGGAGTCGACAGGGCTATGGCTACACCTTC. Protein product: CAWSRQGYGYTF.

As for this clonotype: This may come from a read error, since a much larger clone is one base off. The J gene is TRBJ2-4, the V gene TRBV28, with 7 bases aligning to TRBD2. CDR3 length: 17 residues. V lost 7 bases to trimming and J lost 0 bases; unmatched junction nucleotides: 12. Germline lookup yields CDR1 MDHEN and CDR2 SYDVKM. CDR3 in amino acids: CASNLGGGAPAKNIQYF. In DNA, the CDR3 is TGTGCCAGCAACCTCGGGGGAGGGGCGCCAGCCAAAAACATTCAGTACTTC.

In this sample, this clonotype turned up many times. This chain connects TRBV11-3 to TRBJ1-2; possible D gene TRBD1, 5 bases. Per the germline V gene, CDR1 is SGHNT and CDR2 is YENEEA. Trimming removed 5 bases from V and 6 bases from J, with 13 bases in between. The CDR3 runs 13 residues. Written as DNA, the CDR3 is TGTGCCAGCAGCCCCGGGGGAGGGGATGGCTACACCTTC. This encodes CASSPGGGDGYTF.

The chain recombines TRBV27 with TRBJ2-3; tentatively, D is TRBD1 or TRBD2 (5 bases each). Trimming shortened V by 3 bases and J by 1 base, and 11 bases separated the two germline ends. In germline, CDR1 is MNHEY, CDR2 SMNVEV (reference sequence). CDR3 length: 15 amino acids. This chain's CDR3 is CASSLGRTRTDTQYF. The DNA of the CDR3 is TGTGCCAGCAGTTTGGGACGGACCCGCACAGATACGCAGTATTTT.

This clonotype was detected ten times or more. The chain combines TRBV6-5 with TRBJ2-1; D remains ambiguous. Trimming shortened V by 1 base and J by 0 bases, and 10 bases separated the two germline ends. Germline assignment: CDR1 MNHEY and CDR2 SVGAGI. There are 16 residues in the CDR3. CDR3 bases: TGTGCCAGCAGTTACTTTAGCTCTAGCTCCTACAATGAGCAGTTCTTC. Translation gives CASSYFSSSSYNEQFF.

The chain uses TRBV29-1 and TRBJ2-7; 8 bases match TRBD2. Germline values: CDR1 SQVTM, CDR2 ANQGSEA. Trimming cost V 3 bases and J 4 bases; bases outside gene matches: 5. The CDR3 extends over 13 amino acids. CDR3 residues: CSVEAGGAYEQYF. In DNA form, the CDR3 reads TGCAGCGTTGAGGCCGGGGGGGCATACGAGCAGTACTTC.

This clonotype was found many times. The CDR3 sequence is CASSLLSGSSYNEQFF. CDR3 nucleotide sequence: TGTGCCAGCAGTTTACTCAGCGGGAGCTCCTACAATGAGCAGTTCTTC. This chain joins TRBV12-3 or TRBV12-4 and TRBJ2-1, with 8 positions matching TRBD2. Trimming at V came to 2 bases and at J to 0 bases, leaving 3 bases not matched to a gene. CDR3 length equals 16 residues.

To note about this clonotype: It may be a read error: a sequence one base away is much more abundant. The chain combines TRBV7-8 with TRBJ2-3, with D perhaps TRBD1 (5 bases). The CDR3 runs 16 residues. Germline-derived CDR1 and CDR2 are SGHVS and FQNEAQ. The CDR3 reads CAGSFGGASRADTQYF. CDR3 sequence (DNA): TGTGCCGGCAGCTTTGGTGGGGCCAGCCGAGCAGATACGCAGTATTTT. Full variable domain (rest looked up from reference TRBV7-8 and TRBJ2-3): GAGVSQSPRYKVAKRGQDVALRCDPISGHVSLFWYQQALGQGPEFLTYFQNEAQLDKSGLPSDRFFAERPEGSVSTLKIQRTQQEDSAVYLCAGSFGGASRADTQYFGPGTRLTVL.

The chain joins TRBV18 to TRBJ1-1, with 7 bases lining up with TRBD1. The CDR3 has 15 amino acids. Germline CDR1 KGHSH, CDR2 LQKENI. The junction had 8 bases not matched to a gene; V was cut back by 2 bases and J by 5 bases. CDR3 bases: TGTGCCAGCTCACCAGGCGAGGGGGCCCGGACTGAAGCTTTCTTT. Translation: CASSPGEGARTEAFF.

This clonotype was observed a few times. The J gene is TRBJ1-6, the V gene TRBV6-1, with 9 bases matching TRBD1. With V trimmed by 6 bases and J by 8 bases, 8 bases remained unmatched. Germline V gene lookup returns CDR1 MNHNS and CDR2 SASEGT. The CDR3 sequence is 15 residues long. The CDR3 region has the DNA TGTGCCAGCAGGGCCTCCGGGACAGGGTATTCACCCCTCCACTTT. This sequence encodes CASRASGTGYSPLHF.